This T cell receptor (beta chain) is drawn from a study of cytomegalovirus exposure and HLA in healthy donors. The CDR3 is 16 amino acids. The ends lost 4 bases at V and 4 bases at J; junction bases unmatched: 12. CDR1 and CDR2 from the germline V gene are SGHNT and YYREEE (reference sequence). PCR was performed using 60 Vbeta and 13 Jbeta primers. Sequencing was performed with immunoSEQ multiplex PCR; in TCRdb, only in-frame clones are kept and a portion is missing. The record lists roughly 80,000 clones, of which the ten most abundant hold 1.1%. This rearrangement joins TRBV5-4 to TRBJ1-2, with 8 bases fitting TRBD1. The sequencing sample was made of PBMCs. This clonotype originated in a woman in her thirties in good health and CMV-seronegative. CDR3 sequence: CASSPGQGRSFYGYTF. CDR3 nucleotides: TGTGCCAGCAGCCCTGGACAGGGAAGATCTTTCTATGGCTACACCTTC.